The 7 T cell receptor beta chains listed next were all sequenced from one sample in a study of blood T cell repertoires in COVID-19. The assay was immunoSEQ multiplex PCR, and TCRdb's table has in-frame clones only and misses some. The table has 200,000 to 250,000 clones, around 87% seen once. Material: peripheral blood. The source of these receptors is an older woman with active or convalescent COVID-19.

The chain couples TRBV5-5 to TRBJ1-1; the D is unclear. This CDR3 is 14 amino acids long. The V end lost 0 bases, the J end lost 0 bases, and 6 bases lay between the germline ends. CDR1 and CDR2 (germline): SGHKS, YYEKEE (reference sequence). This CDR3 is CASSLARVNTEAFF. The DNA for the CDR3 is TGTGCCAGCAGCTTGGCGCGTGTGAACACTGAAGCTTTCTTT.

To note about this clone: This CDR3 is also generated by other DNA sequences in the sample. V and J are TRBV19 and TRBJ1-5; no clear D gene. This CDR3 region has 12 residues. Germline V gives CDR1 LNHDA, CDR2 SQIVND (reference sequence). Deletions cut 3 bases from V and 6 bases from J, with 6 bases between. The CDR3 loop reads CASSIGGQPQHF. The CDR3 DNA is TGTGCCAGTAGTATCGGCGGTCAGCCCCAGCATTTT.

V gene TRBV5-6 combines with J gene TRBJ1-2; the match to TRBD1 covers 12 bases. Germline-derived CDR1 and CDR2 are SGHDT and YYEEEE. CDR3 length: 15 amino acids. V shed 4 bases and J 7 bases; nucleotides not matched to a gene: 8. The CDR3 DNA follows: TGTGCCAGCAGCCCCGGGGGACAGGGGGCGTTTGGCTACACCTTC. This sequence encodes CASSPGGQGAFGYTF.

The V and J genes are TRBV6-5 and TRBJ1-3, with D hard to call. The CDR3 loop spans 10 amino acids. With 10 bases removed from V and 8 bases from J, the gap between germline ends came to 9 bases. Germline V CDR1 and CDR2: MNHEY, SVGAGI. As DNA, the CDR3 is TGTGCCACCCAGCGGGACACCATATATTTT. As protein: CATQRDTIYF.

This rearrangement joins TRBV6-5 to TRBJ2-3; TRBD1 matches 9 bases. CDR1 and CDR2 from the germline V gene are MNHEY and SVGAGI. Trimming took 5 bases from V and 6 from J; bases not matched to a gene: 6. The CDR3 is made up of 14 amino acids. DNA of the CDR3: TGTGCCAGCAGTACAGGGGGCCTTGATGATACGCAGTATTTT. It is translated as CASSTGGLDDTQYF.

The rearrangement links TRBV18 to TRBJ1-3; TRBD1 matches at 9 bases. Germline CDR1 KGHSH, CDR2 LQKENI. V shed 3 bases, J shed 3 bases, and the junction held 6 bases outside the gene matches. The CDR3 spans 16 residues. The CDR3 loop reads CASSPTQGAGGNTIYF. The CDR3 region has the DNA TGTGCCAGCTCACCTACACAGGGGGCTGGTGGAAACACCATATATTTT.

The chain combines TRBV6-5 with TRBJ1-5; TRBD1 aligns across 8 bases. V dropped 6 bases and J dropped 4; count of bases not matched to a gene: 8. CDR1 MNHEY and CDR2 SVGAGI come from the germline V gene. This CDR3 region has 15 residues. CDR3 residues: CASRDTGQGNQPQHF. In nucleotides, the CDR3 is TGTGCCAGCAGAGACACTGGACAGGGAAATCAGCCCCAGCATTTT.